The 17 T cell receptor beta chains presented below share a single source sample, sequenced in a study of tumor and adjacent non-tumor tissue in lung cancer. No cell sorting was done before RNA was extracted from the tissue. The library came from three nested PCR rounds adapted from ARM-PCR protocols. MiXCR, applied by TCRdb to the multiplex PCR reads, yields one record per CDR3 protein. The table shows some 99,000 distinct CDR3 sequences, with roughly 73% occurring only once. The sequenced sample was lung tumor tissue. The source is a woman aged 55-75 years with non-small cell lung cancer.

To note about this clonotype: Its ends do not fully match the called genes, so a read error is possible. The CDR3 loop is CTSRRTGTGETEAFF. The CDR3, as DNA: TGCACCAGCAGACGCACCGGGACAGGGGAAACTGAAGCTTTCTTT. This rearrangement joins TRBV4-3 to TRBJ1-1; 10 bases match TRBD1. The CDR3 length is 15 residues. Germline loops: CDR1 LGHNA, CDR2 YSLEER.

The CDR3 here is CATRTDDSYNEQFF. The CDR3 DNA is TGTGCCACCCGGACAGACGACTCCTACAATGAGCAGTTCTTC. V and J are TRBV28 and TRBJ2-1; D possibly corresponds to TRBD1 (6 bases). The CDR3 loop spans 14 amino acids. CDR1 MDHEN and CDR2 SYDVKM come from the germline V gene. Between the trimmed V and J ends, which lost 10 bases and 0 bases, there was a span of 13 bases.

With respect to this clonotype: A read error may produce the germline difference seen at one junction end. The chain combines TRBV4-3 with TRBJ2-3; D is tentatively TRBD1 or TRBD2 (5 bases each). This CDR3 is built from 12 residues. Per the germline V gene, CDR1 is LGHNA and CDR2 is YSLEER. The CDR3 sequence is CVSSQDGGTQYF. The CDR3 bases are TGCGTCAGCAGCCAAGATGGGGGTACACAGTATTTT.

This sequence joins TRBV11-2 and TRBJ1-1; D call uncertain. The CDR3 has 15 residues. Germline V CDR1 and CDR2: SGHAT, FQNNGV. The CDR3 bases are TGTGTCAACAGCTTAGATCAGTCCCTGAACACTGAAGCTTTCTTT. This codes for CVNSLDQSLNTEAFF.

As for this clonotype: It may be a read error: a sequence one base away is much more abundant. The V gene is TRBV6-5, the J gene TRBJ1-1, with a weak D call TRBD1 (5 bases). This CDR3 has 14 residues. Germline V gives CDR1 MNHEY, CDR2 SVGAGI. CDR3 protein: CARSYSRGDTEAFF. CDR3 bases: TGTGCCAGGAGTTACTCGCGAGGGGACACTGAAGCTTTCTTT.

Details on this clonotype: One junction end does not reproduce the germline sequence, and a read error may be involved. The CDR3, as DNA: TGCAGTGCTAAGGGACAGTTCGAAAACTATGTCTACGCCTTC. Translation gives CSAKGQFENYVYAF. This chain connects TRBV20-1 to TRBJ1-2; 7 bases map to TRBD1. The germline V gene has CDR1 DFQATT and CDR2 SNEGSKA (reference sequence). The CDR3 sequence is 14 residues long.

This clonotype was counted a single time. One end of the junction is discordant with germline, which a read error may explain. This chain links TRBV5-6 with TRBJ1-1; the D is unclear. The CDR3 is 14 residues long. Germline values: CDR1 SGHDT, CDR2 YYEEEE. DNA of the CDR3: TGTGCCAGCAACTTGGCGGGGATGAACACTGAAGCTTTCTTT. Translation gives CASNLAGMNTEAFF.

This clonotype was recorded only once. A junction boundary mismatches the germline segment, possibly from a read error. The CDR3 region is CTAGSSQRKLFF. DNA for the CDR3: TGCACTGCTGGGTCTAGTCAGCGGAAACTGTTTTTT. This rearrangement joins TRBV20-1 to TRBJ1-4; D ambiguous. CDR1 is DFQATT, CDR2 SNEGSKA, per germline (reference sequence). The CDR3 sequence is 12 residues long.

As to this clonotype: One base away lies a much larger clone, so this may be a sequencing read error. The chain joins TRBV6-2 or TRBV6-3 to TRBJ1-1; D is undetermined. The germline V gene has CDR1 MNHEY and CDR2 SVGEGT. The CDR3 length is 14 residues. CDR3 residues: CAGSNLMGLGEAFF. CDR3 bases: TGTGCCGGCAGTAACCTGATGGGATTAGGTGAAGCTTTCTTT.

The CDR3 nucleotides read TGTGCCAGCAGTCCCGACGGCTGGAGTGGGAAGACCCAGTACTTC. It encodes CASSPDGWSGKTQYF. The chain carries TRBV12-3 or TRBV12-4 and TRBJ2-5; D gene unclear. The germline V and J ends were trimmed by 5 bases and 6 bases, with 19 bases remaining between them. The CDR3 loop spans 15 amino acids.

Regarding this clonotype: The CDR3 end shows no conserved phenylalanine or tryptophan, and so a read error is likely. This chain links TRBV20-1 with TRBJ1-3, with no clear D. V was cut by 6 bases and J by 0 bases, with 6 bases left in between. This CDR3 spans 12 amino acids. Germline V gene data show CDR1 as DFQATT and CDR2 as SNEGSKA (reference sequence). The CDR3 loop is CSAGDSGNTIYI. The CDR3 coding sequence is TGCAGTGCGGGAGACTCTGGAAACACCATATATATT.

Concerning this clonotype itself: One base away lies a much larger clone, so this may be a sequencing read error. The chain employs TRBV12-3 or TRBV12-4 and TRBJ1-3, with D maybe TRBD1 (5 bases). The CDR3 sequence is 16 residues long. The CDR3 spells CVSRPGTASSGNTIYF. The DNA of the CDR3 is TGTGTCAGCAGGCCCGGGACGGCGAGCTCTGGAAACACCATATATTTT.

In the case of this clonotype: With a much larger clone just one base away, this may be a read error. CDR3 in DNA: TGTGCCAGCAGTGATACGACAAATCTGGCAGCGTATTTT. Translation gives CASSDTTNLAAYF. The chain couples TRBV12-3 or TRBV12-4 to TRBJ2-3, with D hard to call. CDR3 length: 13 residues. The V and J ends lost 5 bases and 14 bases respectively, with 20 bases between them.

This clonotype was detected once. An end of the junction differs from the germline gene, which may be a read error. The genes are TRBV4-3 and TRBJ1-2; D is possibly TRBD1 (5 bases). CDR1 is LGHNA, CDR2 YSLEER, per germline. The CDR3 is 15 residues long. CDR3: CGSSQTPTAPYGYTF. CDR3 bases: TGTGGCAGCAGCCAAACCCCGACAGCTCCCTATGGCTACACCTTC.

The V call is TRBV11-2, the J call TRBJ2-3, with 8 bases that match TRBD2. Losses at the gene ends were 4 bases for V and 6 bases for J; bases not matched to a gene: 12. Per the germline V gene, CDR1 is SGHAT and CDR2 is FQNNGV. This CDR3 comprises 16 residues. This chain's CDR3 is CASSSGGVPGIDTQYF. The CDR3 region has the DNA TGTGCCAGCAGCTCGGGGGGGGTTCCGGGAATCGATACGCAGTATTTT.

A note on this clonotype: It may be a read error: a sequence one base away is much more abundant. This chain connects TRBV6-5 to TRBJ1-2; D remains unclear. Between the trimmed V and J ends, which lost 10 bases and 4 bases, there was a span of 16 bases. CDR1 MNHEY and CDR2 SVGAGI come from the germline V gene. The CDR3 is 13 residues long. CDR3 sequence: CATRGGVIYGYTF. The CDR3 DNA reads as TGTGCCACGAGAGGAGGCGTTATCTATGGCTACACCTTC.

This clonotype was detected once. One end of the junction does not line up with germline, which may come from a read error. This rearrangement joins TRBV7-3 to TRBJ2-1; unclear D gene. CDR3 length: 13 residues. The germline V gene has CDR1 SGHTA and CDR2 FQGTGA. The CDR3 DNA follows: TGTGCCAGCAGCCCCCGGAGTTACAAAGAGCAGTTCTTC. This gives the protein CASSPRSYKEQFF.